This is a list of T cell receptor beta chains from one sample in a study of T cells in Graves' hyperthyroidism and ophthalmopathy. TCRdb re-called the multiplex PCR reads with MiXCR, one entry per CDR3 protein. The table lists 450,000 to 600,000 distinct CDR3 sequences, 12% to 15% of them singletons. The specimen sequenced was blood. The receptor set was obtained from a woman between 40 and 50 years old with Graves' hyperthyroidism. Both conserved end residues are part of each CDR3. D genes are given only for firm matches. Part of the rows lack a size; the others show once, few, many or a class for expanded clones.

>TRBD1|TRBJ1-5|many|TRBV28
TGTGCCAGCAGTTTGACAGGGATTGACAGCAATCAGCCCCAGCATTTT
CASSLTGIDSNQPQHF
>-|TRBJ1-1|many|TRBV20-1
TGCAGTGCTCCGGGTCCGTGGCGCAGGACTGAAGCTTTCTTT
CSAPGPWRRTEAFF
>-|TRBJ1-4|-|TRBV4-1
TGCGCCAGCAGCCCGCCCGGACAGAATGAAAAACTGTTTTTT
CASSPPGQNEKLFF
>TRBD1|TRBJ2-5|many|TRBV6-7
TGTGCCAGCAGCCACAGGGGTTTCCTCGGAGAGACCCAGTACTTC
CASSHRGFLGETQYF
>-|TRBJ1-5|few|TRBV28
TGTGCCAGCAGTTTATTACCCGGCAATCAGCCCCAGCATTTT
CASSLLPGNQPQHF
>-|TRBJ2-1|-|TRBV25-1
TGTGCCAGCATTGAGCGTCACAACAATGAGCAGTTCTTC
CASIERHNNEQFF
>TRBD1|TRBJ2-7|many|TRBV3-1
TGTGCCAGCAGCCAGACGTGGACAGGGGCGGACTCCTACGAGCAGTACTTC
CASSQTWTGADSYEQYF
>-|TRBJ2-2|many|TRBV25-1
TGTGCCAGCAGTCCCACCGGGGCTAGCACCGGGGAGCTGTTTTTT
CASSPTGASTGELFF
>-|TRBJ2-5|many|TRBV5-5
TGTGCCAGCAGCTTCGGGAGCACCCAAGAGACCCAGTACTTC
CASSFGSTQETQYF
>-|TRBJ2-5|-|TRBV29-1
TGCAGCGTTGATAGTAGCAGGGATCGCCAGTACTTC
CSVDSSRDRQYF